This entry lists 27 T cell receptor beta chains sequenced from one sample in a study of T cells in Graves' hyperthyroidism and ophthalmopathy. RNA transcripts provided the source from which TCR beta CDR3 regions were amplified. Primed by the HTBI set, a first-round RT-PCR was run on the TCR CDR3. TCRdb re-called the multiplex PCR reads with MiXCR, one entry per CDR3 protein. The sample yields 700,000 or so distinct CDR3 sequences, about a sixth seen once. Sequencing was carried out using blood. The receptors originated from a man between 18 and 29 years old with Graves' hyperthyroidism.

This clonotype was found many times. The chain couples TRBV20-1 to TRBJ1-1, with TRBD1 matching 8 bases. J lost 3 bases, V lost 5 bases, and 11 bases had no gene match. This CDR3 is 15 amino acids long. Germline loops: CDR1 DFQATT, CDR2 SNEGSKA (reference sequence). The CDR3 sequence: CSAGQGAGRDTEAFF. The CDR3, as DNA: TGCAGTGCTGGCCAGGGGGCGGGTAGGGACACTGAAGCTTTCTTT.

The V call is TRBV5-4, the J call TRBJ1-2, with D possibly being TRBD1 (5 bases). CDR1 SGHNT and CDR2 YYREEE come from the germline V gene (reference sequence). CDR3 length equals 15 residues. Trimming took off 0 bases at V and 8 bases at J, with 17 bases between the two ends. This CDR3 is CASSLAIWGTRGYTF. CDR3 bases: TGTGCCAGCAGCTTGGCCATTTGGGGGACGCGGGGCTACACCTTC.

This clonotype was observed many times. DNA of the CDR3: TGTGCCACCAGAGCTAACGGGAACACTGAAGCTTTCTTT. This encodes CATRANGNTEAFF. V and J are TRBV24-1 and TRBJ1-1, with unresolved D. V was shortened by 7 bases and J by 1 base, with 9 bases between the two germline ends. Looked up from germline, CDR1 is KGHDR and CDR2 is SFDVKD. The CDR3 runs to 13 residues.

This clonotype was seen a few times. The rearrangement joins TRBV28 to TRBJ1-5; D is uncertain. CDR3 length: 12 residues. CDR1 MDHEN and CDR2 SYDVKM come from the germline V gene. V was trimmed by 11 bases and J by 6 bases, leaving 14 bases between them. The CDR3, as DNA: TGTGCCTCCGCCCCGGGGAGTCAGCCCCAGCATTTT. As protein: CASAPGSQPQHF.

Many counts were recorded for this clonotype. The V gene is TRBV3-1, the J gene TRBJ2-7; tentative D call: TRBD1 (5 bases). Germline V gene data show CDR1 as LGHDT and CDR2 as YNNKEL (reference sequence). CDR3 length: 16 amino acids. With 0 bases removed from V and 5 bases from J, the gap between germline ends came to 17 bases. DNA for the CDR3: TGTGCCAGCAGCCAAGATGGGGCGGACCATTGGAACGAGCAGTACTTC. It is translated as CASSQDGADHWNEQYF.

The chain links TRBV6-5 to TRBJ1-1; D is perhaps TRBD1 (5 bases). CDR1 is MNHEY, CDR2 SVGAGI, per germline. This CDR3 region has 14 residues. Trimming shortened V by 2 bases and J by 2 bases, and 9 bases separated the two germline ends. The CDR3 region is CASSYGGENTEAFF. CDR3 DNA: TGTGCCAGCAGTTACGGGGGGGAAAACACTGAAGCTTTCTTT.

The chain couples TRBV7-9 to TRBJ2-1; D is ambiguous. Trimming pared 3 bases from V and 6 bases from J, leaving 15 bases between. CDR3 length equals 15 residues. Germline CDR1 reads SEHNR; CDR2 reads FQNEAQ (reference sequence). The CDR3 sequence is CASSLEAAWVNEQFF. The CDR3 DNA sequence: TGTGCCAGCAGCTTGGAAGCTGCGTGGGTCAATGAGCAGTTCTTC.

This chain links TRBV20-1 with TRBJ2-1, with D possibly matching TRBD2 (6 bases). In germline, CDR1 is DFQATT, CDR2 SNEGSKA (reference sequence). The CDR3 contains 15 residues. With 1 base removed from V and 6 bases from J, the gap between germline ends came to 16 bases. The DNA of the CDR3 is TGCAGTGCTAGAGTGAATGCGGGATCCCTCAATGAGCAGTTCTTC. Translating it yields CSARVNAGSLNEQFF.

This clonotype was seen repeatedly, ten times or more. The chain uses TRBV6-1 and TRBJ2-7; possibly TRBD1 for D (5 bases). V was shortened by 5 bases and J by 3 bases, with 11 bases between the two germline ends. CDR1 is MNHNS, CDR2 SASEGT, per germline. This CDR3 contains 13 residues. The CDR3 region is CASSKWQGYEQYF. The CDR3 DNA reads TGTGCCAGCAGTAAGTGGCAGGGCTACGAGCAGTACTTC.

In this sample, this clonotype turned up many times. This chain connects TRBV20-1 to TRBJ2-1; 9 bases agree with TRBD2. Germline CDR1 and CDR2: DFQATT and SNEGSKA (reference sequence). This CDR3 spans 14 amino acids. The V segment lost 5 bases and the J segment 4 bases; nucleotides outside the gene matches: 6. The chain's CDR3 is CSAQGREGYNEQFF. The CDR3 bases are TGCAGTGCTCAGGGGCGGGAGGGGTACAATGAGCAGTTCTTC.

This clonotype turned up a few times. The chain recombines TRBV29-1 with TRBJ1-1; a weak D match, TRBD1 (6 bases). Trimming shortened V by 6 bases and J by 8 bases, and 19 bases separated the two germline ends. The CDR3 runs to 13 residues. Germline V gene data show CDR1 as SQVTM and CDR2 as ANQGSEA. For the CDR3, the DNA is TGCAGCGTCGAATCGACCCGGACAGCAGAAGCTTTCTTT. This gives the protein CSVESTRTAEAFF.

This clonotype was counted many times. CDR3 DNA: TGTGCCAGCAGCTCGCTCTCGCTAGCGGGAGTGAGGGGAGATACGCAGTATTTT. Protein product: CASSSLSLAGVRGDTQYF. The chain links TRBV7-9 to TRBJ2-3, with TRBD2 matching over 10 bases. CDR1 is SEHNR, CDR2 FQNEAQ, per germline (reference sequence). Trimming cost V 4 bases and J 5 bases; bases outside gene matches: 15. This CDR3 is built from 18 residues.

This clonotype was counted ten times or more. The V gene is TRBV7-8, the J gene TRBJ1-1, with 8 bases identical to TRBD1. With 3 bases clipped from V and 1 base from J, the junction kept 10 bases outside the gene matches. There are 17 residues in the CDR3. CDR1 is SGHVS and CDR2 is FQNEAQ in the germline V gene. The CDR3 spells CASSFGTQGGWNTEAFF. The CDR3 DNA reads TGTGCCAGCAGCTTTGGCACACAGGGGGGTTGGAACACTGAAGCTTTCTTT.

This clonotype was seen only a few times. For the CDR3, the DNA is TGCAGTGCTAGAGAGCGGACAGTGTTAGTTGGGACCCAGTACTTC. It is translated as CSARERTVLVGTQYF. The V call is TRBV20-1, the J call TRBJ2-5; possibly TRBD1 for D (6 bases). V was trimmed by 0 bases and J by 7 bases, leaving 18 bases between them. CDR3 length: 15 residues. Germline CDR1 and CDR2: DFQATT and SNEGSKA (reference sequence).

The rearrangement links TRBV6-2 or TRBV6-3 to TRBJ1-1; D is perhaps TRBD1 (6 bases). V shed 8 bases and J shed 0 bases, with 10 bases lying between them. Germline loops: CDR1 MNHEY, CDR2 SVGEGT. The CDR3 has 13 amino acids. CDR3 loop: CASQQGMNTEAFF. CDR3 coding DNA: TGTGCCAGCCAACAGGGCATGAACACTGAAGCTTTCTTT.

Many counts were recorded for this clonotype. The chain uses TRBV11-3 and TRBJ2-3; D is undetermined. V was cut by 1 base and J by 5 bases, with 10 bases left in between. Germline V gene sequence: CDR1 SGHNT, CDR2 YENEEA. The CDR3 has 14 residues. The CDR3 loop reads CASSLGGVLDTQYF. The CDR3 DNA follows: TGTGCCAGCAGCTTAGGCGGAGTCTTAGATACGCAGTATTTT.

The chain links TRBV20-1 to TRBJ2-4; 7 bases match TRBD2. Unmatched junction bases numbered 11, after V lost 6 bases and J lost 12 bases. The CDR3 is 12 residues long. The germline gives CDR1 DFQATT, CDR2 SNEGSKA (reference sequence). CDR3 sequence reads: CSATGGGRAQYF. The CDR3 nucleotides read TGCAGTGCCACGGGGGGAGGGCGAGCTCAGTACTTC.

This clonotype was detected many times. This chain uses TRBV7-9 with TRBJ2-3, with D possibly matching TRBD1 (5 bases). Deletions cut 5 bases from V and 3 bases from J, with 18 bases between. This CDR3 is built from 16 residues. CDR1 is SEHNR, CDR2 FQNEAQ, per germline (reference sequence). CDR3 amino acids: CASSPTVHGETDTQYF. The CDR3 DNA reads as TGTGCCAGCAGCCCGACAGTCCACGGAGAGACAGATACGCAGTATTTT. The variable domain in full, with the rest retrieved from reference TRBV7-9 and TRBJ2-3, is DTGVSQNPRHKITKRGQNVTFRCDPISEHNRLYWYRQTLGQGPEFLTYFQNEAQLEKSRLLSDRFSAERPKGSFSTLEIQRTEQGDSAMYLCASSPTVHGETDTQYFGPGTRLTVL.

The chain is built from TRBV29-1 and TRBJ2-7; D assignment may be TRBD1 or TRBD2 (5 bases each). Germline V lookup: CDR1 SQVTM, CDR2 ANQGSEA. The CDR3 runs to 16 residues. Trimming removed 0 bases from V and 0 bases from J, with 15 bases in between. CDR3 nucleotides: TGCAGCGTTGAAGAGGGTCGGCCAGGGAGCTCCTACGAGCAGTACTTC. This translates into CSVEEGRPGSSYEQYF.

J is TRBJ2-5 and V is TRBV6-1; possible D gene TRBD1, 5 bases. Germline V gene lookup returns CDR1 MNHNS and CDR2 SASEGT. Trimming left V 6 bases short and J 1 base short, with 12 bases between. CDR3 size: 14 residues. CDR3 coding DNA: TGTGCCAGCAGCGACAGCATTACCCAAGAGACCCAGTACTTC. Protein: CASSDSITQETQYF.

This chain links TRBV24-1 with TRBJ2-3; D remains unclear. V lost 3 bases and J lost 8, with 11 bases in between. The germline V gene encodes CDR1 KGHDR and CDR2 SFDVKD. The CDR3 has 13 amino acids. The CDR3 sequence is CATSDRASFTQYF. The CDR3 coding sequence is TGTGCCACCAGTGATAGGGCGAGTTTTACGCAGTATTTT.

The chain couples TRBV19 to TRBJ2-7; D may be TRBD1 (6 bases). This CDR3 is built from 15 residues. The V end was cut by 3 bases, the J end by 3 bases, with 15 bases between. From germline, CDR1 is LNHDA and CDR2 SQIVND (reference sequence). The CDR3: CASSMGAGWLYEQYF. The CDR3, as DNA: TGTGCCAGTAGTATGGGGGCAGGGTGGCTCTACGAGCAGTACTTC.

In this sample, this clonotype turned up many times. This rearrangement joins TRBV27 to TRBJ2-1, with D possibly TRBD1 on 6 matching bases. Germline CDR1 and CDR2: MNHEY and SMNVEV (reference sequence). CDR3 length equals 15 residues. The V end lost 5 bases, the J end lost 5 bases, and 16 bases lay between the germline ends. This CDR3 reads CASSPAPTGDNEQFF. The CDR3 coding sequence is TGTGCCAGCAGTCCCGCTCCGACAGGCGACAATGAGCAGTTCTTC.

The chain carries TRBV24-1 and TRBJ2-5; D not resolved. Per germline, CDR1 KGHDR and CDR2 SFDVKD. The CDR3 totals 13 residues. V was trimmed by 3 bases and J by 3 bases, leaving 7 bases between them. Here the CDR3 reads CATSDPPEETQYF. DNA of the CDR3: TGTGCCACCAGTGATCCCCCGGAAGAGACCCAGTACTTC.

A remark on this clonotype: Mismatch with germline at one junction end may stem from a read error. The chain carries TRBV7-3 and TRBJ2-2; perhaps TRBD1 as D (6 bases). This CDR3 comprises 18 residues. CDR1 is SGHTA and CDR2 is FQGTGA in the germline V gene. In nucleotides, the CDR3 is TGTGCCAGCAGCTTACGACGAAAGACAGGCCCAAACACCGGGGAGATGTTTTTT. This codes for CASSLRRKTGPNTGEMFF. Based on the CDR3 plus reference TRBV7-3 and TRBJ2-2, the full variable domain is GAGVSQTPSNKVTEKGKYVELRCDPISGHTALYWYRQSLGQGPEFLIYFQGTGAADDSGLPNDRFFAVRPEGSVSTLKIQRTERGDSAVYLCASSLRRKTGPNTGEMFFGEGSRLTVL.

This clonotype was observed at least ten times. V and J are TRBV7-9 and TRBJ2-3; 9 bases are a match to TRBD2. This CDR3 spans 16 amino acids. Germline trimming cut 5 bases from V and 1 base from J; bases unmatched to any gene: 7. In germline, CDR1 is SEHNR, CDR2 FQNEAQ (reference sequence). Here the CDR3 reads CASSGMGLARTDTQYF. The CDR3 DNA is TGTGCCAGCAGCGGGATGGGACTAGCTCGCACAGATACGCAGTATTTT.

The chain combines TRBV19 with TRBJ2-3, with D possibly matching TRBD2 (5 bases). Trimming took off 1 base at V and 1 base at J, with 15 bases between the two ends. The germline V gene has CDR1 LNHDA and CDR2 SQIVND (reference sequence). The CDR3 consists of 17 residues. CDR3 sequence: CASSIGGSGLGTDTQYF. As DNA, the CDR3 is TGTGCCAGTAGTATAGGTGGGAGCGGATTGGGCACAGATACGCAGTATTTT.